Following are 17 T cell receptor beta chains from one sample sequenced in a study of cytomegalovirus exposure and HLA in healthy donors. The study ran its PCR with 60 Vbeta and 13 Jbeta primers. Measured with immunoSEQ multiplex PCR; TCRdb has only the in-frame clones, and not every one. The sample contains some 150,000 clones, 79% of which appear only once. Sample: PBMCs. Receptors originate from a man aged 50-59 years in good health and CMV-seropositive.

The V gene is TRBV30, the J gene TRBJ2-2, with D possibly being TRBD1 (6 bases). The germline V gene has CDR1 GTSNPN and CDR2 SVGIG (reference sequence). The V end was cut by 0 bases, the J end by 8 bases, with 13 bases between. This CDR3 spans 14 amino acids. As DNA, the CDR3 is TGTGCCTGGAGTGTACAGGGTCCGGTAGGGGAGCTGTTTTTT. Its protein is CAWSVQGPVGELFF.

The chain is built from TRBV29-1 and TRBJ2-1; 7 nucleotides line up with TRBD1. The germline V gene has CDR1 SQVTM and CDR2 ANQGSEA. The CDR3 is 13 amino acids. The V and J ends lost 6 bases and 0 bases, in that order; junction bases with no gene match: 2. This chain's CDR3 is CSVGDSSYNEQFF. CDR3 DNA: TGCAGCGTGGGGGACAGCTCCTACAATGAGCAGTTCTTC.

This chain joins TRBV6-6 and TRBJ2-1; D may be TRBD2 (5 bases). The CDR3 runs to 15 residues. The germline V gene has CDR1 MNHNY and CDR2 SVGAGI (reference sequence). Trimming took off 5 bases at V and 0 bases at J, with 11 bases between the two ends. The chain's CDR3 is CASSQDLSSYNEQFF. The DNA for the CDR3 is TGTGCCAGCAGTCAGGACTTGAGCTCCTACAATGAGCAGTTCTTC.

J is TRBJ2-5 and V is TRBV4-2; D gene unclear. V was clipped by 0 bases and J by 3 bases, with 5 bases between them. Per germline, CDR1 LGHNA and CDR2 YNFKEQ. The CDR3 is 13 amino acids. The CDR3 nucleotides read TGTGCCAGCAGCCAAGATGGAGAAGAGACCCAGTACTTC. Residues: CASSQDGEETQYF.

The rearrangement links TRBV15 to TRBJ2-7; D remains ambiguous. The CDR3 sequence is 14 residues long. Germline assignment: CDR1 LNHNV and CDR2 YYDKDF (reference sequence). V lost 0 bases, J lost 2 bases, and 8 bases lay in between. The CDR3 here is CATSRDRLPYEQYF. DNA for the CDR3: TGTGCCACCAGCAGAGACAGGTTACCCTACGAGCAGTACTTC.

The chain carries TRBV14 and TRBJ2-3, with a possible D match to TRBD1 (6 bases). Germline CDR1 is SGHDN and CDR2 is FVKESK. The CDR3 has 16 amino acids. V was shortened by 1 base and J by 0 bases, with 11 bases between the two germline ends. The CDR3 bases are TGTGCCAGCAGCCAAGTCTCAGGGGCTAGCACAGATACGCAGTATTTT. Protein product: CASSQVSGASTDTQYF.

The CDR3 DNA reads as TGTGCCAGCAGCTTAAGGTCCGGGGGTTCGAACACTGAAGCTTTCTTT. It encodes CASSLRSGGSNTEAFF. V is TRBV7-9 and J is TRBJ1-1; D possibly corresponds to TRBD1 (5 bases). Germline loops: CDR1 SEHNR, CDR2 FQNEAQ (reference sequence). The CDR3 consists of 16 residues. With 2 bases removed from V and 1 base from J, the gap between germline ends came to 14 bases.

V is TRBV12-1 and J is TRBJ2-7; TRBD1, as called in the table, went unchecked against the DNA. TRBV12-1 is classified as a pseudogene. This CDR3 spans 13 amino acids. The DNA for the CDR3 is TGTGCCAGCAGCTCCAACAGGTTCCCCGAGCAGTACTTC. It specifies CASSSNRFPEQYF.

This sequence joins TRBV28 and TRBJ2-5, with D tentatively TRBD1 (6 bases). V was pared by 6 bases and J by 4 bases, with 15 bases between. The CDR3 totals 14 residues. Germline V gene sequence: CDR1 MDHEN, CDR2 SYDVKM. The CDR3 spells CASRNRGGSETQYF. The CDR3 DNA follows: TGTGCCAGCAGAAATCGAGGGGGTTCAGAGACCCAGTACTTC. Based on the CDR3 plus reference TRBV28 and TRBJ2-5, the full variable domain is DVKVTQSSRYLVKRTGEKVFLECVQDMDHENMFWYRQDPGLGLRLIYFSYDVKMKEKGDIPEGYSVSREKKERFSLILESASTNQTSMYLCASRNRGGSETQYFGPGTRLLVL.

This chain uses TRBV29-1 with TRBJ2-2; TRBD2 might be the D (6 bases). The CDR3 sequence is 17 residues long. The V and J ends lost 6 bases and 4 bases respectively, with 24 bases between them. The germline V gene has CDR1 SQVTM and CDR2 ANQGSEA. The CDR3 DNA sequence: TGCAGCGTAGGGACTCCTAGGACGAGGGGAGGCACCGGGGAGCTGTTTTTT. It translates to CSVGTPRTRGGTGELFF.

V and J are TRBV7-9 and TRBJ1-1; D is ambiguous. The CDR3 length is 13 residues. The germline CDR1 and CDR2 sequences are SEHNR and FQNEAQ (reference sequence). V lost 5 bases and J 3 bases, leaving 10 bases between the germline ends. The CDR3 here is CASSPLVDTEAFF. The CDR3 DNA is TGTGCCAGCAGCCCACTAGTAGACACTGAAGCTTTCTTT.

CDR3 amino acids: CATRRQGSYEQYF. The CDR3 nucleotides are TGTGCCACCAGGAGACAGGGTAGCTACGAGCAGTACTTC. The V and J genes are TRBV15 and TRBJ2-5; 7 bases agree with TRBD1. Near its end, the DNA agrees better with TRBJ2-7, so the J call may be wrong. CDR3 length: 13 residues. Germline CDR1 reads LNHNV; CDR2 reads YYDKDF (reference sequence).

This sequence joins TRBV5-4 and TRBJ2-1; 7 positions agree with TRBD2. The CDR3 extends over 17 amino acids. V dropped 4 bases and J dropped 9; count of bases not matched to a gene: 19. The germline V gene encodes CDR1 SGHNT and CDR2 YYREEE (reference sequence). CDR3 in amino acids: CASSAGSGGRASGEQFF. CDR3 coding DNA: TGTGCCAGCAGCGCCGGGTCCGGGGGGAGGGCCTCTGGTGAGCAGTTCTTC.

CDR3 DNA sequence: TGTGCCTGGAGCGAGGGAGGGGAGACCCAGTACTTC. Encoded protein: CAWSEGGETQYF. This chain links TRBV30 with TRBJ2-5; 7 bases align to TRBD2. V dropped 3 bases and J dropped 5; count of bases not matched to a gene: 3. Germline V gene data show CDR1 as GTSNPN and CDR2 as SVGIG (reference sequence). The CDR3 extends over 12 amino acids.

This clone was found once. The chain recombines TRBV30 with TRBJ2-7; maybe TRBD2 (6 bases). The CDR3 is 12 residues long. V was shortened by 3 bases and J by 3 bases, with 9 bases between the two germline ends. Germline V gene data show CDR1 as GTSNPN and CDR2 as SVGIG (reference sequence). The CDR3 DNA is TGTGCCTGGAGCGATAGCGGCTACGAGCAGTACTTC. It yields the protein CAWSDSGYEQYF. The full variable domain, with the rest looked up from reference TRBV30 and TRBJ2-7, is SQTIHQWPATLVQPVGSPLSLECTVEGTSNPNLYWYRQAAGRGLQLLFYSVGIGQISSEVPQNLSASRPQDRQFILSSKKLLLSDSGFYLCAWSDSGYEQYFGPGTRLTVT.

The genes are TRBV30 and TRBJ2-1; 9 positions agree with TRBD2. The germline V gene has CDR1 GTSNPN and CDR2 SVGIG (reference sequence). This CDR3 is 14 amino acids long. The J segment lost 6 bases and the V segment lost 7 bases, leaving 10 bases of the junction unmatched. CDR3 DNA sequence: TGTGCCTTTAAACTAGCGGGCGACCGCAATGAGCAGTTCTTC. Encoded protein: CAFKLAGDRNEQFF.

The CDR3 region is CASSRNFYEQYF. The CDR3 DNA is TGTGCCAGCAGTCGTAATTTCTACGAGCAGTACTTC. The genes are TRBV2 and TRBJ2-7; D is ambiguous. Germline V CDR1 and CDR2: SNHLY, FYNNEI. The CDR3 is 12 amino acids. V was clipped by 5 bases and J by 3 bases, with 8 bases between them.